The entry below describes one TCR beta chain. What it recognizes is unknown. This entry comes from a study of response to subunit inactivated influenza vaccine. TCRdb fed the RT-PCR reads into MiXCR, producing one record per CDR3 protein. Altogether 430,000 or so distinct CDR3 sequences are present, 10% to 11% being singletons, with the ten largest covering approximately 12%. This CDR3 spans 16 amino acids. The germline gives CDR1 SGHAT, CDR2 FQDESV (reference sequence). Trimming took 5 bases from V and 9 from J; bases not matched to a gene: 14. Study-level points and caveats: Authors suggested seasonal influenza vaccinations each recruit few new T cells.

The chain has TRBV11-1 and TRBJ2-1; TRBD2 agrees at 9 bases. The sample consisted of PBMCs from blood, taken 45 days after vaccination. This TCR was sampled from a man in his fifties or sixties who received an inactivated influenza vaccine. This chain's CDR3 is CASSLLAGGPFFEQFF. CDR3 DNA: TGTGCCAGCAGCCTACTTGCGGGAGGGCCATTTTTTGAGCAGTTCTTC.